The 10 T cell receptor beta chains below were found in one sample sequenced in a study of neurological immune-mediated disorders. TCRdb recomputed calls from the 5' RACE reads with MiXCR, one row per CDR3 protein. Of some 65,000 distinct CDR3 sequences in the sample, approximately 5.2% were seen once. What was sequenced was PBMCs. The receptors originated from a woman in her thirties with multiple sclerosis.

J is TRBJ1-5 and V is TRBV2; D possibly corresponds to TRBD1 (6 bases). This CDR3 is built from 15 residues. The germline V gene encodes CDR1 SNHLY and CDR2 FYNNEI. V shed 6 bases and J shed 0 bases, with 12 bases lying between them. The CDR3 loop is CASSGQKNSNQPQHF. The CDR3 coding sequence is TGTGCCAGCAGCGGACAGAAAAATAGCAATCAGCCCCAGCATTTT.

The V gene is TRBV3-1, the J gene TRBJ2-7, with unresolved D. Trimming removed 4 bases from V and 1 base from J, with 11 bases in between. The CDR3 extends over 14 amino acids. Germline values: CDR1 LGHDT, CDR2 YNNKEL (reference sequence). The CDR3 DNA is TGTGCCAGCAGCCCAACCCCTCCATCCTACGAGCAGTACTTC. Its translation: CASSPTPPSYEQYF.

The chain links TRBV12-3 or TRBV12-4 to TRBJ1-1; D gene unclear. With 6 bases removed from V and 1 base from J, the gap between germline ends came to 3 bases. This CDR3 spans 11 amino acids. The CDR3 DNA reads TGTGCCAGCAGCCGGAACACTGAAGCTTTCTTT. It yields the protein CASSRNTEAFF.

This clonotype was observed at least ten times. The J gene is TRBJ2-1, the V gene TRBV20-1; either TRBD1 or TRBD2 may supply D (5 bases each). The germline CDR1 and CDR2 sequences are DFQATT and SNEGSKA (reference sequence). This CDR3 has 12 amino acids. V lost 2 bases and J 6 bases, leaving 8 bases between the germline ends. CDR3 sequence (DNA): TGCAGTGCTAGATGGGGACCCAATGAGCAGTTCTTC. This codes for CSARWGPNEQFF.

The chain couples TRBV7-2 to TRBJ1-1; D perhaps matches TRBD1 (5 bases). The CDR3 runs 12 residues. Germline-derived CDR1 and CDR2 are SGHTA and FQGNSA. The CDR3 here is CTSGGMGTEAFF. The CDR3, as DNA: TGTACATCGGGGGGGATGGGGACTGAAGCTTTCTTT.

At least ten counts were recorded for this clonotype. CDR3 coding DNA: TGTGCCAGCAGTTACTCTGGGGACACCGGGGAGCTGTTTTTT. Translating it yields CASSYSGDTGELFF. The rearrangement links TRBV6-6 to TRBJ2-2; D is unresolved. CDR1 and CDR2 from the germline V gene are MNHNY and SVGAGI (reference sequence). The CDR3 length is 14 residues. Trimming removed 0 bases at V and 3 bases at J, with 5 bases between.

This clonotype was observed at least ten times. The chain is built from TRBV5-4 and TRBJ1-1; no definite D call. The CDR3 contains 15 residues. Germline V lookup: CDR1 SGHNT, CDR2 YYREEE (reference sequence). With 4 bases removed from V and 4 bases from J, the gap between germline ends came to 17 bases. The DNA of the CDR3 is TGTGCCAGCAGCCCCACGCTGGGCGTCGTCACTGAAGCTTTCTTT. This gives the protein CASSPTLGVVTEAFF. The complete variable domain, with remaining parts taken from reference TRBV5-4 and TRBJ1-1, reads ETGVTQSPTHLIKTRGQQVTLRCSSQSGHNTVSWYQQALGQGPQFIFQYYREEENGRGNFPPRFSGLQFPNYSSELNVNALELDDSALYLCASSPTLGVVTEAFFGQGTRLTVV.

This clonotype was seen repeatedly, ten times or more. The gene calls are TRBV5-1 and TRBJ1-4, with 8 bases lining up with TRBD1. Germline lookup yields CDR1 SGHRS and CDR2 YFSETQ. The junction had 5 bases not matched to a gene; V was cut back by 3 bases and J by 7 bases. This CDR3 contains 14 residues. The CDR3 loop reads CASSSQGAREKLFF. CDR3 in DNA: TGCGCCAGCAGCTCCCAGGGGGCGCGTGAAAAACTGTTTTTT. Full variable domain (rest looked up from reference TRBV5-1 and TRBJ1-4): KAGVTQTPRYLIKTRGQQVTLSCSPISGHRSVSWYQQTPGQGLQFLFEYFSETQRNKGNFPGRFSGRQFSNSRSEMNVSTLELGDSALYLCASSSQGAREKLFFGSGTQLSVL.

There are a few counts of this clonotype. The chain combines TRBV20-1 with TRBJ1-1; possibly TRBD1 for D (5 bases). Trimming removed 6 bases at V and 0 bases at J, with 8 bases between. Germline V gene sequence: CDR1 DFQATT, CDR2 SNEGSKA (reference sequence). This CDR3 region has 12 residues. CDR3: CSAETVNTEAFF. The CDR3 bases are TGCAGTGCCGAGACAGTGAACACTGAAGCTTTCTTT.

This clonotype was observed a few times. V usage is TRBV4-2 and J usage is TRBJ2-2, with TRBD1 matching 10 bases. CDR3 length: 15 amino acids. V lost 1 base to trimming and J lost 5 bases; unmatched junction nucleotides: 1. The germline V gene encodes CDR1 LGHNA and CDR2 YNFKEQ. CDR3 residues: CASSQGTGGTGELFF. In DNA form, the CDR3 reads TGTGCCAGCAGCCAAGGGACAGGGGGTACCGGGGAGCTGTTTTTT.